This T cell receptor beta chain was obtained from a study of CD8 T cells in ankylosing spondylitis. Study results and caveats: What seemed typical of ankylosing spondylitis blood was a TCR beta motif built from eight highly homologous variants. There was reportedly significant enrichment of clones that were disease-linked in matched ankylosing spondylitis synovial fluid.

TCRdb independently ran MiXCR on the 5' RACE reads; one entry per CDR3 protein. The sample yields 300,000 to 350,000 distinct CDR3 sequences, about 20% seen once. With regard to this clonotype: Antigen: not known.

Trimming cost V 0 bases and J 0 bases, with 10 bases left between them. The length of the CDR3 is 16 residues. Looked up from germline, CDR1 is LNHNV and CDR2 is YYDKDF (reference sequence). The clonotype originates from a female donor with ankylosing spondylitis or in good health (not recorded which). The sample consisted of blood, either unsorted or a sorted T cell fraction (not recorded which). The chain employs TRBV15 and TRBJ2-3; the D is unclear. In nucleotides, the CDR3 is TGTGCCACCAGCAGAGATAGGGCATCTAGCACAGATACGCAGTATTTT. Protein product: CATSRDRASSTDTQYF.